This is a list of T cell receptor beta chains from one sample in a study of T cell responses to AZD1222 COVID-19 vaccine. The data were produced by immunoSEQ multiplex PCR, yet TCRdb's version contains in-frame clones alone and is incomplete. The table shows around 180,000 clones, with more than 75% occurring only once. The sequencing here drew on peripheral blood, taken 28 days after the second AZD1222 dose. These receptors all come from an adult who received the AZD1222 COVID-19 vaccine. The CDR3 runs from the conserved cysteine through the conserved F or W. A D gene is named only where the DNA matches it firmly. Clone sizes are given selectively: once, few, many, or a class where the clone is expanded.

cdr3_nt,cdr3_aa,clone_size,v_call,j_call,d_call
TGTGCCAGCAGTTTATTAAAATTCTACGACAGGGAGGTCGTCGGGCAGCCCCAGCATTTT,CASSLLKFYDREVVGQPQHF,.,TRBV28,TRBJ1-5,TRBD1
TGTGCCAGCAGCGTAGGACTAGCGGGAGTGGATGAGCAGTTCTTC,CASSVGLAGVDEQFF,once,TRBV9,TRBJ2-1,TRBD2
TGTGCCAGCAGCTGGGAGGGGACTAGCGTTGGTGAGCAGTACTTC,CASSWEGTSVGEQYF,.,TRBV5-6,TRBJ2-7,TRBD2
TGTGCCAGCAGCGCAAGTTCAGGGGATTCTGGCTACACCTTC,CASSASSGDSGYTF,.,TRBV6-5,TRBJ1-2,.
TGTGCCAGCAACCCGACCCACTCGCAAGGCGAGCAGTACTTC,CASNPTHSQGEQYF,.,TRBV6-2/TRBV6-3,TRBJ2-7,.
TGCAGTGCTAGTGCTAGCGGGAGGCGCCCCTCATACACAGATACGCAGTATTTT,CSASASGRRPSYTDTQYF,.,TRBV20-1,TRBJ2-3,TRBD2
TGTGCCAGCAGCGTAGGGCTAGCGGGAGTCGTCACCGGGGAGCTGTTTTTT,CASSVGLAGVVTGELFF,.,TRBV9,TRBJ2-2,TRBD2
TGTGCCAGCAGCCAACACCAAAGGGGCACTGAAGCTTTCTTT,CASSQHQRGTEAFF,.,TRBV7-2,TRBJ1-1,.
TGTGCCAGCAGTGAATCCCAGGGGGCGTCTGGCTACACCTTC,CASSESQGASGYTF,.,TRBV6-1,TRBJ1-2,TRBD1
TGTGCCAGCAGTGAGCGGGAGGGCCTGCGCGAGCAGTACTTC,CASSEREGLREQYF,.,TRBV2,TRBJ2-7,TRBD2
TGTGCCATCAAGGATGATCAGCCCCAGCATTTT,CAIKDDQPQHF,medium-sized,TRBV10-3,TRBJ1-5,.
TGTGCCAGCAGCGTAGGAGGACTAGCGGGGCTCACAGATACGCAGTATTTT,CASSVGGLAGLTDTQYF,once,TRBV9,TRBJ2-3,TRBD2
TGTGCCAGCAGCCCGGGACAGGGAGAAGGCTACGAGCAGTACTTC,CASSPGQGEGYEQYF,.,TRBV7-2,TRBJ2-7,TRBD1
TGCGCCAGCAGCCAAGATGCCGGGTCCTACAATGAGCAGTTCTTC,CASSQDAGSYNEQFF,.,TRBV4-3,TRBJ2-1,.
TGTGCCAGCAGCGGGTTGCTAGGGGACGGGCAGTACTTC,CASSGLLGDGQYF,.,TRBV7-3,TRBJ2-7,.
TGTGCCAGCAGGAAAGCCTGGGGGGCGGTCAGTGCCGAGCAGTACTTC,CASRKAWGAVSAEQYF,.,TRBV2,TRBJ2-7,.
TGTGCCAGCAGTTCCCGCCGGGACAGCCCCTCCTACGAGCAGTACTTC,CASSSRRDSPSYEQYF,.,TRBV6-5,TRBJ2-7,TRBD1
TGTGCCAGCAGCTGGGACACTGAAGCTTTCTTT,CASSWDTEAFF,.,TRBV11-2,TRBJ1-1,.
TGCGCCAGCAGACCAGGGACAGGGAACACTGAAGCTTTCTTT,CASRPGTGNTEAFF,once,TRBV5-1,TRBJ1-1,TRBD1
TGTGCCGCCCGGGGCACGAACACCGGGGAGCTGTTTTTT,CAARGTNTGELFF,few,TRBV10-3,TRBJ2-2,.
TGCAGCGTTGAAAGGGACAGGGGTTACGAGCAGTACTTC,CSVERDRGYEQYF,.,TRBV29-1,TRBJ2-7,TRBD1
TGTGCCAGCTCACCACCTAACGCCGCAGGCACTGAAGCTTTCTTT,CASSPPNAAGTEAFF,.,TRBV18,TRBJ1-1,.
TGTGCCAGCAGTTACTCACAGGGGGCGGGCTACGAGCAGTACTTC,CASSYSQGAGYEQYF,.,TRBV27,TRBJ2-7,TRBD1
TGCAGCGTTATCGGACAGGGCTCCTCTGGGGCCAACGTCCTGACTTTC,CSVIGQGSSGANVLTF,.,TRBV29-1,TRBJ2-6,TRBD1
TGTGCCAGCAGCTTAAGCCAGGGTGGGACCGGGGAGCTGTTTTTT,CASSLSQGGTGELFF,.,TRBV7-3,TRBJ2-2,.
TGTGCCAGCAGCCCGATCGGGGTTCGAGGCTACACCTTC,CASSPIGVRGYTF,.,TRBV7-6,TRBJ1-2,.
TGTGCCAGCAGTGCCACATCTGGGGCCAACGTCCTGACTTTC,CASSATSGANVLTF,.,TRBV27,TRBJ2-6,.
TGTGCCAGCAGCTTAGGGCAGGGGCCTACCTACGAGCAGTACTTC,CASSLGQGPTYEQYF,.,TRBV7-8,TRBJ2-7,.
TGTGCCAGCAGCTTAGACCTCCAGGGAGCGTCGGGTGGCTACACCTTC,CASSLDLQGASGGYTF,.,TRBV11-2,TRBJ1-2,.
TGTGCCAGCAGCCTAGGGACAGGGACTCTGGGGGCCAACGTCCTGACTTTC,CASSLGTGTLGANVLTF,.,TRBV9,TRBJ2-6,TRBD1
TGCAGCGTTGAAGATCCCTCCCGCCCTTCTAGCGGGAGGCGGATACAGTTCTTC,CSVEDPSRPSSGRRIQFF,few,TRBV29-1,TRBJ2-1,TRBD2